This T cell receptor beta chain was sequenced during a study of post-analysis software for immune sequencing data (dated by TCRdb to 2013 to 2016). About the investigation overall: Recorded disease courses included relapsing-remitting, secondary progressive and progressive-relapsing multiple sclerosis, with some patients lacking subtype annotation. The patient repertoires were compared against fewer than twelve previously published healthy control repertoires obtained from donors aged roughly 6 to 25 years. A subset of samples was prepared in parallel using single-end sample barcoding, then pooled and co-amplified after Illumina adapter ligation.

This clonotype was recorded a few times. Its antigen remains unidentified. There are no base qualities to consult, and no much larger clone falls within one base. The germline V gene gives CDR1 as SGHTA and CDR2 as FQGNSA. The CDR3 runs 15 amino acids, cysteine and phenylalanine included. Only the CDR3 DNA stays, 45 bases, in frame from base 1. Ends trimmed: V by 3 bases, J by 6 bases; bases unmatched to a gene: 11. General study outcomes and caveats: About 5 TRBV segments, including TRBV5-6, TRBV5-1 and TRBV20-1, were significantly more frequent in patients than controls. Compared with controls, multiple sclerosis patients had significantly lower normalized Chao1 diversity, a finding suggesting substantial peripheral T-cell clonal expansion. The multiple sclerosis patient group was slightly younger than the control group. Strong co-clustering of samples prepared in the same batch was shown by direct clustering with F measure, prompting a batch-effect correction.

TCR beta repertoires were profiled from peripheral blood of roughly 13 young patients with multiple sclerosis to demonstrate the VDJtools post-analysis software. The patients with multiple sclerosis were children and adolescents between about 6 and 16 years of age. The library was produced with PCR. Sequencing used an Illumina HiSeq 2500. To reduce PCR and sequencing biases, unique molecular identifiers were incorporated into the TCR beta cDNA libraries. Every 1 to 10 million input T cells yielded approximately 500,000 cDNA molecules, meaning each molecule approximated one T cell. The same protocol used for the earlier healthy control dataset was applied to prepare and sequence the patient libraries. Within a given batch, samples were prepared together, multiplexed and sequenced on the same HiSeq lane. The source study handled its data this way. MIGEC handled the raw barcoded reads, throwing out single-read molecular identifier groups before consensus assembly and CDR3 extraction. VDJtools was used for post-analysis of the clonotype tables, and diversity was normalized by down-sampling every dataset to the size of the smallest sample. To correct batch-related cross-sample contamination, repertoire overlap clustering matched CDR3 amino acid sequences but not nucleotide sequences. TCRdb passed the public sequencing reads through fastp at Q25 and MiXCR, retaining productive beta sequences. Duplicate CDR3 protein sequences are folded into a single record with the most common DNA and genes. The V and J calls were not made by the authors but by TCRdb's processing. Within this sample are 450,000 or so distinct CDR3 sequences, with roughly 45% of them counted one time only. The ten top clones hold 9% to 14% of the sample.

The V and J segments used are TRBV7-2 and TRBJ2-7, with 7 middle bases fitting TRBD2. The receptor was isolated from a girl aged 10 to 17 with multiple sclerosis. The sample was blood. Read as DNA, the sequence is TGTGCCAGCAGCTTGGGGGACTGGGCGGGAGTCGAGCAGTACTTC. Translated, it reads CASSLGDWAGVEQYF.